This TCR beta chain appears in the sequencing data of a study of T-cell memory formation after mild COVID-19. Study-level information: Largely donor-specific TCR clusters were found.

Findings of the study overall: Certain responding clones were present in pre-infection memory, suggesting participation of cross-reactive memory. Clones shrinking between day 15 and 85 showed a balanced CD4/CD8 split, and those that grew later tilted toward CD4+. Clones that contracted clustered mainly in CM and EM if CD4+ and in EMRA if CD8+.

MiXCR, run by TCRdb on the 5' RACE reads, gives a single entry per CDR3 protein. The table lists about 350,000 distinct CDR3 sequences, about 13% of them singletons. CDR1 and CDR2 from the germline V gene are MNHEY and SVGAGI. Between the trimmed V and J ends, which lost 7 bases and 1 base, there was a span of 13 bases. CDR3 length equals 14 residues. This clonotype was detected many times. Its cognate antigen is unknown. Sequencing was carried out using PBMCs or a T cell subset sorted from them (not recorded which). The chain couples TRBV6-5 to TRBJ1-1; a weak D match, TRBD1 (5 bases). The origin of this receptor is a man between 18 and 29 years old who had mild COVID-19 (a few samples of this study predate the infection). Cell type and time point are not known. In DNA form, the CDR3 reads TGTGCCAGCAACACCGGGGGGTCGAACACTGAAGCTTTCTTT. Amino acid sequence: CASNTGGSNTEAFF.